This paragraph reports one TCR beta chain. Its antigen is as yet unknown. The validation cohort, a group of 90 to 150 subjects, included the donors and was separate from the approximately 700-subject first cohort. The source of the sample is a study of cytomegalovirus exposure and HLA in healthy donors. For the study at large: A later analysis reported the same platform for the approximately 110 validation repertoires and the approximately 670 first-cohort repertoires.

Whole-study results and caveats: First-cohort TCR clusters tended to co-occur in the roughly 130 validation repertoires, a later analysis found. It was confirmed in vitro that a few of the CMV-associated chains were specific for CMV antigens.

This CDR3 region has 15 residues. CDR1 and CDR2 from the germline V gene are SGHTA and FQGNSA. V shed 6 bases and J shed 9 bases, with 18 bases lying between them. Sequencing used immunoSEQ multiplex PCR; TCRdb keeps in-frame clones, though not all of them. The sample records 150,000 to 200,000 clones, more than 70% being singletons. This sequence originates from a man aged 25 to 40 in good health and CMV-seropositive. The chain carries TRBV7-2 and TRBJ1-6; tentative D call: TRBD1 (5 bases). Sequencing input: PBMCs. CDR3 protein: CASSYGASVSSPLHF. The CDR3 DNA sequence: TGTGCCAGCAGTTATGGGGCGTCGGTTAGTTCACCCCTCCACTTT.